A selection of T cell receptor beta chains follows, all from one sample in a study of blood T cell repertoires in COVID-19. Here immunoSEQ multiplex PCR was the method, and the copy in TCRdb shows in-frame clones only, minus some. This table has about 120,000 clones, around 85% appearing once. The material sequenced was peripheral blood. The source of these receptors is a man aged 50 to 60 with acute or convalescent COVID-19. Both conserved end residues are part of each CDR3. D genes are given only for firm matches. Part of the rows lack a size; the others show once, few, many or a class for expanded clones.

.	TRBD2	TRBV9	TRBJ2-5	TGTGCCAGCAGCGCCGGGGGGCAAGAGACCCAGTACTTC	CASSAGGQETQYF
.	TRBD1	TRBV9	TRBJ1-2	TGTGCCAGCAGCGCGACAGGGTCGGAAGGCTACACCTTC	CASSATGSEGYTF
.	.	TRBV28	TRBJ1-2	TGTGCCAGCAGTTTAGGGCTCTATGGCTACACCTTC	CASSLGLYGYTF
.	.	TRBV27	TRBJ1-1	TGTGCCAGCAGTCCCGATGGGACACCAAACACTGAAGCTTTCTTT	CASSPDGTPNTEAFF
.	TRBD1	TRBV5-1	TRBJ1-1	TGCGCCAGCAGCTTGGATGGGACAGGTTTAACTGAAGCTTTCTTT	CASSLDGTGLTEAFF
once	TRBD2	TRBV5-1	TRBJ2-7	TGCGCCAGCAGCTGGGACCGGGGAGCGGGGGGGATCGAGCAGTACTTC	CASSWDRGAGGIEQYF
.	.	TRBV7-2	TRBJ1-2	TGTGCCAGCAGCTCCCTGGGGGCTTATGGCTACACCTTC	CASSSLGAYGYTF
.	.	TRBV10-2	TRBJ2-2	TGCGCCAGCAGTGAGACAGGGTATTTGCGCGGGGAGCTGTTTTTT	CASSETGYLRGELFF
.	TRBD1	TRBV10-1	TRBJ1-2	TGCGCCAGCACCGACAGGGGGCGCGCTAACTATGGCTACACCTTC	CASTDRGRANYGYTF
.	.	TRBV6-5	TRBJ2-3	TGTGCCAGCGGGGCAACCACAGATACGCAGTATTTT	CASGATTDTQYF
.	TRBD1	TRBV2	TRBJ1-5	TGTGCCAGCAGTCCGGACAGGGGGGGTCAGCCCCAGCATTTT	CASSPDRGGQPQHF
.	.	TRBV29-1	TRBJ1-1	TGCAGCGCAACCGGGACATTGAACACTGAAGCTTTCTTT	CSATGTLNTEAFF
.	.	TRBV5-5	TRBJ1-2	TGTGCCAGCAGCTTGGTTTCAGGGGATAGGAACTATGGCTACACCTTC	CASSLVSGDRNYGYTF
many	.	TRBV4-2	TRBJ1-2	TGTGCCAGCAGCCAAGATCCGAACGGCTATGGCTACACCTTC	CASSQDPNGYGYTF
once	.	TRBV5-5	TRBJ2-1	TGTGCCAGCAGCTTGGCCGGAGGTTTCCGAAATGAGCAGTTCTTC	CASSLAGGFRNEQFF
.	.	TRBV2	TRBJ2-7	TGTGCCAGCAGTGAAAGCGACCGCACCCCGTACTTC	CASSESDRTPYF
.	.	TRBV6-5	TRBJ1-3	TGTGCCACCGAGGGAACCTCTGGAAACACCATATATTTT	CATEGTSGNTIYF
.	TRBD1	TRBV19	TRBJ1-1	TGTGCCAGTACGGGACAGCCGACTATGAACACTGAAGCTTTCTTT	CASTGQPTMNTEAFF
.	.	TRBV7-8	TRBJ1-2	TGTGCCAGCAGCTCCGAGGGAGGGGCGACGTTAGCTAACTATGGCTACACCTTC	CASSSEGGATLANYGYTF
.	.	TRBV7-3	TRBJ2-6	TGTGCCAGCAGTGGCCCTGGGGCCAACGTCCTGACTTTC	CASSGPGANVLTF
few	.	TRBV5-6	TRBJ2-3	TGTGCCAGCAGCTTGGGGCGGGGCGCGCCGCAGTATTTT	CASSLGRGAPQYF
.	TRBD1	TRBV29-1	TRBJ1-1	TGCAGCGTTGAAAGGCAGGGGGGAGCTTTCTTT	CSVERQGGAFF
.	TRBD2	TRBV4-1	TRBJ2-7	TGCGCCAGCAGCCAAGTGTCGGAGCGGGGCTCCTACGAGCAGTACTTC	CASSQVSERGSYEQYF
.	TRBD2	TRBV7-2	TRBJ2-3	TGTGCCAGCAGCTTAGGACTAGCGGGGGGGAGCACAGATACGCAGTATTTT	CASSLGLAGGSTDTQYF
.	TRBD2	TRBV24-1	TRBJ2-5	TGTGCCACCAGTGATACATCCCTGACTAGCGGGGGCCCTAAAGAGACCCAGTACTTC	CATSDTSLTSGGPKETQYF
.	TRBD1	TRBV2	TRBJ1-2	TGTGCCAGCTGCCCGCAGGGGGCCTCTTCTAACTATGGCTACACCTTC	CASCPQGASSNYGYTF
.	.	TRBV12-5	TRBJ1-5	TGTGCTAGTGGTTTGATTCACAGCCTTCAGCCCCAGCATTTT	CASGLIHSLQPQHF
once	.	TRBV5-1	TRBJ2-3	TGCGCCAGCAGCCCACGGTCGGGTTTAGATACGCAGTATTTT	CASSPRSGLDTQYF
.	.	TRBV5-4	TRBJ2-1	TGTGCCAGCAGCTCCTCAGACAATGAGCAGTTCTTC	CASSSSDNEQFF
many	.	TRBV4-1	TRBJ1-2	TGCGCCAGCAGCCAAGATTTGGCGTCGGGGGGCTACACCTTC	CASSQDLASGGYTF
.	TRBD2	TRBV5-1	TRBJ2-3	TGCGCCAGCAGCCCCGGGACTAGCGGGGGGGATACGCAGTATTTT	CASSPGTSGGDTQYF
once	TRBD1	TRBV10-2	TRBJ2-2	TGCGCCAGCAGTATACGGACAGGTAGTCCCGGGGAGCTGTTTTTT	CASSIRTGSPGELFF
.	.	TRBV5-4	TRBJ1-2	TGTGCCAGCAGCTCCTCGTTAGACTATGGCTACACCTTC	CASSSSLDYGYTF
.	TRBD1	TRBV3-1/TRBV3-2	TRBJ1-2	TGTGCCAGCAGTCCTACCTTGACAGGGGCCTATGGCTACACCTTC	CASSPTLTGAYGYTF